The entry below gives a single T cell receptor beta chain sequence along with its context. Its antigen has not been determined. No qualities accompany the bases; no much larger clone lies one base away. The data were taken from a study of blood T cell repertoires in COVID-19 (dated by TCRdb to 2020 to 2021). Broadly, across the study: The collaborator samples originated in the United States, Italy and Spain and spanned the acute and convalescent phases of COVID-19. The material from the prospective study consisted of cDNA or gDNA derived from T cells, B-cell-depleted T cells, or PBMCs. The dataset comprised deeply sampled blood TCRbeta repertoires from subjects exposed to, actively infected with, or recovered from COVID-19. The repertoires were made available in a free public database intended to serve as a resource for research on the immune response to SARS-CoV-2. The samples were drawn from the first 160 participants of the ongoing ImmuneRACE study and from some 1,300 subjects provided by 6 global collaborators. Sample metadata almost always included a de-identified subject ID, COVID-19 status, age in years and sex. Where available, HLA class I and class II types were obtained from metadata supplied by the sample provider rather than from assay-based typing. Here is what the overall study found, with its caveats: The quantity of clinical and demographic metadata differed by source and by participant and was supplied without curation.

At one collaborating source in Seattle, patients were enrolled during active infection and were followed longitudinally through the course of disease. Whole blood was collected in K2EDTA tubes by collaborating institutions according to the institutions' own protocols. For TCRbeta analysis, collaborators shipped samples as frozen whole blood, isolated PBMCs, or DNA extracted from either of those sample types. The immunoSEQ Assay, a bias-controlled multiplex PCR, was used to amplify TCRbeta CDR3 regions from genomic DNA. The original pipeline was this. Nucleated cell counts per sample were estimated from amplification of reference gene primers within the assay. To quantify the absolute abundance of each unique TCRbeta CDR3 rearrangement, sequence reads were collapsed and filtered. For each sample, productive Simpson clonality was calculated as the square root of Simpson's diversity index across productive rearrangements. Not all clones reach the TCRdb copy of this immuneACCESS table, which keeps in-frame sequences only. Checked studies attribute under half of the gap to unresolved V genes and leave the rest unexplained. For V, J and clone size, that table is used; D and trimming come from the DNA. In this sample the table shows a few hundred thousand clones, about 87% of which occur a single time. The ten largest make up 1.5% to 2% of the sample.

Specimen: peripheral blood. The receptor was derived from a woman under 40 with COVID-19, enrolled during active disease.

The CDR3 in this case is CAISGSSGNTIYF. Here is the DNA: TGTGCCATCAGTGGGAGCTCTGGAAACACCATATATTTT. The sequence links TRBV10-3 to TRBJ1-3; the D gene is unclear. The CDR3, from cysteine to phenylalanine, totals 13 residues. This entry keeps only the CDR3 DNA: 39 bases, framed from base 1. CDR1 and CDR2, looked up from the germline V gene, are ENHRY and SYGVKD. Trimming at the junction amounts to 4 bases on V and 0 bases on J, and the germline ends lie 4 bases apart.